This T cell receptor beta chain was documented in a study of vaccination effects on CD4 cells after COVID-19. General observations from the study: Whether induced by infection or by vaccine, clones showed marked clonal contraction late after vaccination.

Repertoires were generated with immunoSEQ multiplex PCR, while TCRdb's copy carries only in-frame clones and drops some. There are about 66,000 clones in the sample; approximately 78% occur only once, and roughly 25% lies in the top ten. As regards this clone: Its antigen remains unknown.

The authors isolated CD4+ T cells after around 10 days of culture. PCR confirmed that the person was infected with SARS-CoV-2 between March and December 2020. The CDR3 covers 14 residues. V was clipped by 7 bases and J by 3 bases; unmatched bases: 12. Germline lookup yields CDR1 SQVTM and CDR2 ANQGSEA. This chain links TRBV29-1 with TRBJ2-7, with 7 bases fitting TRBD2. The starting material was CD4+ T cells from PBMCs cultured without peptide, obtained before COVID-19 vaccination. This receptor was taken from a human donor who had a prior SARS-CoV-2 infection. The DNA of the CDR3 is TGCAGCGCCGCACCCCGGGGGGTCGGCTACGAGCAGTACTTC. This codes for CSAAPRGVGYEQYF.